This is a list of T cell receptor beta chains from one sample in a study of shared clonotypes between healthy human individuals. Libraries were prepared by immunoSEQ multiplex PCR; TCRdb keeps only in-frame clonotypes and omits some of them. The sample comprises approximately 320,000 clones, about 74% of which are singletons, and approximately 10% rests with the top ten. Material for sequencing was memory CD4+ T cells sorted from blood. The origin of the receptors is a young man in good health. The CDR3 runs from the conserved cysteine through the conserved F or W. The order of the fields is V gene, J gene, clone size, D gene, CDR3 DNA, CDR3 protein. D genes are given only for firm matches. Part of the rows lack a size; the others show once, few, many or a class for expanded clones.

TRBV5-1	TRBJ2-2	-	TRBD2	TGCGCCAGCAGCCATCAGAATAGCGGGAGGGCCCTGGCCACCGGGGAGCTGTTTTTT	CASSHQNSGRALATGELFF
TRBV15	TRBJ2-7	-	TRBD2	TGTGCCACCAGACGCGGGACTAGCGACGAGCAGTACTTC	CATRRGTSDEQYF
TRBV21-1	TRBJ1-5	-	-	TGTGCCAGCTCAGTGGGGAGTAATCAGCCCCAGCATTTT	CASSVGSNQPQHF
TRBV10-2	TRBJ2-3	-	-	TGCGCCAGCAGTGAGCGGGGGCGCACAGATACGCAGTATTTT	CASSERGRTDTQYF
TRBV28	TRBJ2-2	-	-	TGTGCCAGCAGTCTTCCGACAGGGAACACCGGGGAGCTGTTTTTT	CASSLPTGNTGELFF
TRBV6-5	TRBJ2-1	-	TRBD2	TGTGCCAGCAGTGGGGGACTAGCGGGAGGGCCTCGGTTCTTC	CASSGGLAGGPRFF
TRBV5-6	TRBJ1-2	-	-	TGTGCCAGCAGCTTGGGACAGGAGCTCTATGGCTACACCTTC	CASSLGQELYGYTF
TRBV27	TRBJ2-1	-	TRBD2	TGTGCCAGCAGTTTATCCGGACTAGCGGGAGGGAGGAATGAGCAGTTCTTC	CASSLSGLAGGRNEQFF
TRBV19	TRBJ2-1	-	-	TGTGCCAGTAGTATGAGGATTACTTTTTGGGAGAGCTCCTACAATGAGCAGTTCTTC	CASSMRITFWESSYNEQFF
TRBV5-1	TRBJ1-2	-	-	TGCGCCAGCAGCACCGACGGAGCACCCTATGGCTACACCTTC	CASSTDGAPYGYTF
TRBV29-1	TRBJ1-1	few	-	TGCAGCGTTGTAATATTGAACACTGAAGCTTTCTTT	CSVVILNTEAFF
TRBV29-1	TRBJ1-5	-	TRBD1	TGCAGCGTTGGGGACAGGGGCAATCAGCCCCAGCATTTT	CSVGDRGNQPQHF
TRBV7-8	TRBJ2-7	-	-	TGTGCCAGCAGCTTAGCACGGACAGCCTACGAGCAGTACTTC	CASSLARTAYEQYF
TRBV30	TRBJ2-7	-	-	TGTGCCTGGAGGGACGGCCCGGGCGAGCAGTACTTC	CAWRDGPGEQYF
TRBV27	TRBJ2-5	-	-	TGTGCCAGCAGGCCCTGGGGGCGGGGGATAGAGACCCAGTACTTC	CASRPWGRGIETQYF
TRBV13	TRBJ2-7	-	TRBD1	TGTGCCAGCAGCGGCAGGGGGTACGAGCAGTACTTC	CASSGRGYEQYF
TRBV2	TRBJ1-3	-	TRBD1	TGTGCCAGCGGGACAGGAGCTGGAAACACCATATATTTT	CASGTGAGNTIYF
TRBV11-2	TRBJ2-7	-	TRBD1	TGTGCCAGCAGCTTAAATACAGGGGCAAGGTACGAGCAGTACTTC	CASSLNTGARYEQYF
TRBV9	TRBJ2-1	-	TRBD1	TGTGCCAGCAGCGCCGGACAGGTTTACAATGAGCAGTTCTTC	CASSAGQVYNEQFF
TRBV11-3	TRBJ2-1	-	TRBD2	TGTGCCAGCAGCTCTTCCAAGGGTTGGCGGGAGGGGAATGAGCAGTTCTTC	CASSSSKGWREGNEQFF
TRBV19	TRBJ1-2	-	TRBD1	TGTGCCAGTTCCATGGCAGGGGGCGATGGAGGCTACACCTTC	CASSMAGGDGGYTF
TRBV5-1	TRBJ2-5	many	-	TGCGCCAGCAGCTTGGACGGGCGCCCCCAAGAGACCCAGTACTTC	CASSLDGRPQETQYF